These 24 T cell receptor beta chains were all obtained from the same sample, sequenced in a study of T cell repertoires in cytomegalovirus infection. Their target antigens are unknown. In TCRdb, the reads were re-called with MiXCR into one record per CDR3 protein. The data hold 750,000 to 900,000 distinct CDR3 sequences, with around 29% observed a single time. The starting material was cultured CD8+ T cells from PBMCs, obtained from culture after CMV antigen stimulation. These receptors all stem from a human donor in good health (CMV status not recorded). Some clones in this sample may be carry-over from other donors' samples.

Ten or more counts support this clonotype. The V and J genes are TRBV7-8 and TRBJ2-7, with 10 bases fitting TRBD1. The CDR3 runs to 14 residues. Per the germline V gene, CDR1 is SGHVS and CDR2 is FQNEAQ. The V and J ends lost 3 bases and 5 bases, in that order; junction bases with no gene match: 4. The CDR3 loop reads CASSFRQGANEQYF. The DNA for the CDR3 is TGTGCCAGCAGCTTTAGACAGGGGGCCAACGAGCAGTACTTC.

As for this clonotype: Since no conserved phenylalanine or tryptophan closes the CDR3, a read error is the likely cause. The chain couples TRBV12-3 or TRBV12-4 to TRBJ2-7; no clear D gene. V was clipped by 3 bases and J by 1 base, with 1 base between them. CDR3 length equals 11 residues. CDR3 DNA: TGTGCCAGCAGTTTTTCCTACGAGCAGTACTCC. This translates into CASSFSYEQYS.

Details on this clonotype: Its ends do not fully match the called genes, so a read error is possible. CDR3 protein: CASSYLWGGSELFF. As DNA, the CDR3 is TGTGCCAGCAGTTACTTGTGGGGGGGCTCTGAGCTGTTCTTC. The rearrangement links TRBV6-5 to TRBJ2-1, with D possibly being TRBD2 (7 bases). Germline V gene data show CDR1 as MNHEY and CDR2 as SVGAGI. The CDR3 spans 14 residues.

The rearrangement links TRBV24-1 to TRBJ1-4; 7 nucleotides match TRBD1. With V trimmed by 10 bases and J by 5 bases, 9 bases remained unmatched. The V gene's germline CDR1 is KGHDR and CDR2 SFDVKD. This CDR3 has 14 amino acids. The CDR3: CATEDRESNEKLFF. The CDR3 nucleotides are TGTGCCACTGAAGACAGGGAATCGAATGAAAAACTGTTTTTT.

In DNA, the CDR3 is TGTGCCAGCAGTTACTCGAGCGGGAATGTCTACACCTTC. As protein: CASSYSSGNVYTF. The chain uses TRBV6-5 and TRBJ1-2; D is undetermined. V gave up 0 bases and J gave up 10 bases, with 12 bases separating them. The CDR3 loop spans 13 amino acids. Germline V gene sequence: CDR1 MNHEY, CDR2 SVGAGI.

The chain is built from TRBV6-1 and TRBJ1-3; D gene unclear. Germline V gives CDR1 MNHNS, CDR2 SASEGT. The ends were cut back, 6 bases at V and 0 bases at J, with 21 bases in the middle. CDR3 length: 18 amino acids. CDR3 DNA sequence: TGTGCCAGCAGCGAATACAGTCCTTTGGTCGACTCTGGAAACACCATATATTTT. Protein: CASSEYSPLVDSGNTIYF.

This clonotype was recorded a few times. This chain connects TRBV10-2 to TRBJ1-1; 7 nucleotides match TRBD1. Germline V gives CDR1 WSHSY, CDR2 SAAADI. Germline trimming cut 6 bases from V and 3 bases from J; bases unmatched to any gene: 4. The CDR3 totals 13 residues. CDR3 protein: CASRGQSDTEAFF. The CDR3 DNA sequence: TGCGCCAGCAGGGGACAGTCGGACACTGAAGCTTTCTTT.

The rearrangement joins TRBV15 to TRBJ2-1; D is possibly TRBD1 or TRBD2 (5 bases each). CDR3 length: 10 residues. Germline V gene data show CDR1 as LNHNV and CDR2 as YYDKDF (reference sequence). The germline V and J ends were trimmed by 8 bases and 10 bases, with 9 bases remaining between them. CDR3 residues: CATGGTEQFF. The CDR3 DNA follows: TGTGCCACCGGGGGTACCGAGCAGTTCTTC.

The V and J genes are TRBV24-1 and TRBJ2-3, with D possibly matching TRBD2 (6 bases). The germline CDR1 and CDR2 sequences are KGHDR and SFDVKD. The V and J ends lost 5 bases and 5 bases respectively, with 13 bases between them. The CDR3 spans 14 residues. The CDR3 DNA reads as TGTGCCACCAGTGGGGCTAGCGTAGTAGATACGCAGTATTTT. Protein sequence: CATSGASVVDTQYF.

This clonotype was seen repeatedly, ten times or more. The chain joins TRBV7-6 to TRBJ1-1; D is unclear. There are 14 residues in the CDR3. Germline CDR1 reads SGHVS; CDR2 reads FNYEAQ. V lost 5 bases, J lost 1 base, and 11 bases lay in between. In DNA, the CDR3 is TGTGCCAGCAGCCCCTATGTGGGGAACACTGAAGCTTTCTTT. Translation: CASSPYVGNTEAFF.

This clonotype was counted a few times. This sequence joins TRBV7-2 and TRBJ2-5; 9 bases match TRBD2. The CDR3 runs to 15 residues. Germline V gives CDR1 SGHTA, CDR2 FQGNSA. Trimming removed 5 bases from V and 2 bases from J; junction bases left unmatched: 6. In DNA, the CDR3 is TGTGCCAGCAGCCCCCTAGCGGGGATACAAGAGACCCAGTACTTC. It codes for CASSPLAGIQETQYF.

The sample holds a few counts of this clonotype. The chain links TRBV12-3 or TRBV12-4 to TRBJ2-5, with D unresolved. The CDR3 has 17 amino acids. With 3 bases removed from V and 0 bases from J, the gap between germline ends came to 17 bases. The CDR3 reads CASSFFGRKPYQETQYF. The CDR3 DNA sequence: TGTGCCAGCAGTTTTTTTGGCAGGAAGCCCTACCAAGAGACCCAGTACTTC.

On this clonotype itself: A much more abundant neighbour one base away suggests this may be a read error. The chain combines TRBV12-3 or TRBV12-4 with TRBJ2-5; the match to TRBD1 covers 8 bases. V lost 10 bases to trimming and J lost 5 bases; unmatched junction nucleotides: 18. This CDR3 comprises 16 residues. The CDR3 region is CANNWEEAGGMETQYF. DNA of the CDR3: TGTGCCAACAACTGGGAGGAAGCAGGGGGCATGGAGACCCAGTACTTC.

The rearrangement links TRBV20-1 to TRBJ2-7, with 9 positions matching TRBD1. This CDR3 contains 15 residues. Germline V gene data show CDR1 as DFQATT and CDR2 as SNEGSKA (reference sequence). J gave up 5 bases and V 2 bases, and 10 bases lay outside the gene matches. Written as DNA, the CDR3 is TGCAGTGCTAGACCCCGGGACAGGGAGGTCCACGAGCAGTACTTC. Encoded protein: CSARPRDREVHEQYF.

Only a few counts were recorded for this clonotype. CDR3 nucleotide sequence: TGTGCCAGCAGTCGTGGGACAGCCAAAGTTTCTAATGAAAAACTGTTTTTT. It specifies CASSRGTAKVSNEKLFF. The J gene is TRBJ1-4, the V gene TRBV13, with 7 bases that match TRBD1. V lost 6 bases, J lost 3 bases, and 13 bases stayed unmatched. The CDR3 runs to 17 residues. The germline gives CDR1 PRHDT, CDR2 FYEKMQ (reference sequence).

The chain carries TRBV6-5 and TRBJ2-7; 7 nucleotides agree with TRBD1. The trim removed 0 bases at V and 2 bases at J, leaving 10 bases unmatched. The CDR3 length is 17 residues. Germline CDR1 reads MNHEY; CDR2 reads SVGAGI. The CDR3 spells CASSYSKTGIVPYEQYV. The DNA for the CDR3 is TGTGCCAGCAGTTACTCGAAGACAGGGATAGTTCCCTACGAGCAGTACGTC.

In its sample, this clonotype was seen a few times. This rearrangement joins TRBV6-6 to TRBJ2-3; 8 bases align to TRBD1. With V trimmed by 2 bases and J by 4 bases, 2 bases remained unmatched. CDR3 size: 14 residues. Germline V gene sequence: CDR1 MNHNY, CDR2 SVGAGI (reference sequence). CDR3 region: CASSYVDRADTQYF. The CDR3 DNA is TGTGCCAGCAGTTACGTGGACAGGGCAGATACGCAGTATTTT.

This clonotype was counted between two and nine times. This chain's CDR3 is CATSRDEAEQFF. CDR3 coding DNA: TGTGCCACCAGCAGAGATGAGGCCGAGCAGTTCTTC. This rearrangement joins TRBV15 to TRBJ2-1; D not certain. CDR1 and CDR2 (germline): LNHNV, YYDKDF (reference sequence). CDR3 length: 12 residues. Deletions cut 0 bases from V and 10 bases from J, with 7 bases between.

V gene TRBV10-3 combines with J gene TRBJ2-3, with D perhaps matching TRBD2 (7 bases). The V gene's germline CDR1 is ENHRY and CDR2 SYGVKD. V was pared by 1 base and J by 4 bases, with 9 bases between. The CDR3 sequence is 14 residues long. The CDR3 DNA is TGTGCCATCAGTGAGTTGGGGGGGCCAGATACGCAGTATTTT. Its protein is CAISELGGPDTQYF.

V is TRBV5-5 and J is TRBJ1-2; no clear D gene. CDR1 SGHKS and CDR2 YYEKEE come from the germline V gene (reference sequence). V lost 0 bases and J 5 bases, leaving 8 bases between the germline ends. The CDR3 length is 13 residues. CDR3 nucleotide sequence: TGTGCCAGCAGCTTGGACGCCTGGTATGGCTACACCTTC. Translating gives CASSLDAWYGYTF.

The rearrangement links TRBV6-6 to TRBJ2-1; D is undetermined. This CDR3 has 13 residues. The V end was cut by 10 bases, the J end by 6 bases, with 16 bases between. CDR1 MNHNY and CDR2 SVGAGI come from the germline V gene (reference sequence). The CDR3 DNA follows: TGTGCCACCTGGGCAGGTGGCATCAATGAGCAGTTCTTC. Translation gives CATWAGGINEQFF.

In this sample, this clonotype turned up many times. This chain joins TRBV23-1 and TRBJ2-1; D uncertain. TRBV23-1 is an ORF for which the function is uncertain. The V end lost 6 bases, the J end lost 8 bases, and 8 bases lay between the germline ends. This CDR3 region has 11 residues. CDR3 in amino acids: CASRKEDEQFF. In nucleotides, the CDR3 is TGCGCCAGCAGAAAGGAAGATGAGCAGTTCTTC.

Remarks on this clonotype: One junction end disagrees with the germline gene, perhaps due to a read error. The CDR3 is CASRPGGHQRQHF. The CDR3 nucleotides read TGTGCCAGCAGACCCGGGGGACATCAGCGCCAGCATTTT. The chain has TRBV27 and TRBJ1-5; D perhaps matches TRBD1 (6 bases). Germline V gene sequence: CDR1 MNHEY, CDR2 SMNVEV (reference sequence). The CDR3 length is 13 residues.

CDR3 sequence (DNA): TGTGCCAGCAGTCCCACACCGGACACGGCCTACGAGCAGTACTTC. As protein: CASSPTPDTAYEQYF. This chain joins TRBV27 and TRBJ2-7, with a weak D call TRBD1 (5 bases). Per the germline V gene, CDR1 is MNHEY and CDR2 is SMNVEV (reference sequence). Trimming removed 5 bases at V and 2 bases at J, with 16 bases between. CDR3 length: 15 amino acids.